This T cell receptor (beta chain) was recorded in a study of human T cells and chemical hapten exposure. For the study at large: TCR yields differed between samples (mainly from small differences in pooled library volume).

There are a few counts of this clonotype. At one end, the junction sequence differs from germline, possibly due to a read error. As to time point: patch test 2, 6 weeks after DPC sensitization. Treatment in this sample: therapeutic diphenylcyclopropenone sensitization with weekly scalp DPC. Extraction of total RNA was performed on unfractionated whole blood. In germline, CDR1 is SGHDT, CDR2 YYEEEE. The CDR3 is 16 residues long. TCRdb ran MiXCR on the RACE reads and lists one entry per CDR3 protein. This sample has 350,000 to 400,000 distinct CDR3 sequences, with 6% to 7% found just once. This chain connects TRBV5-6 to TRBJ2-1; perhaps TRBD2 as D (5 bases). This TCR was sampled from a woman aged 18-29 years with alopecia areata. Some clones in this sample may be carry-over from other donors' samples. Sequencing was performed on whole blood, taken in connection with sensitization to the hapten diphenylcyclopropenone (DPC). CDR3 loop: CASSFERGHSYNEQFF. The CDR3, as DNA: TGTGCCAGCAGCTTCGAACGGGGTCACTCCTACAATGAACAGTTCTTC.